The 16 T cell receptor beta chains reported below all come from one sample, sequenced in a study of beta chain features in type 1 diabetes. Findings and caveats of the study: Moderately but significantly shorter TCRB CDR3s were found in Type 1 diabetes patients in all four CD4+ subsets.

For these TCRs, the target antigens are not known. TCRB transcripts that were expressed got sequenced, as all of the isolated RNA had been reverse transcribed. The method was immunoSEQ multiplex PCR; TCRdb's version includes in-frame clones alone and lacks a portion of them. This table holds some 200,000 clones, roughly 16% found once. The sequenced material came from naive CD4+ T cells from blood. Receptors were obtained from a man aged 30 to 39 with type 1 diabetes.

The V and J genes are TRBV29-1 and TRBJ2-7; TRBD2 agrees at 7 bases. In germline, CDR1 is SQVTM, CDR2 ANQGSEA. V dropped 5 bases and J dropped 4; count of bases not matched to a gene: 8. The CDR3 length is 13 residues. The CDR3 loop is CSVSRGLEYEQYF. CDR3 DNA sequence: TGCAGCGTTTCGCGGGGGTTGGAATACGAGCAGTACTTC.

The chain couples TRBV7-9 to TRBJ1-3; weak D call: TRBD1 (6 bases). The CDR3 has 15 amino acids. Deletions cut 3 bases from V and 0 bases from J, with 9 bases between. Germline V CDR1 and CDR2: SEHNR, FQNEAQ (reference sequence). The CDR3 DNA reads TGTGCCAGCAGCTTGGACAGTTACTCTGGAAACACCATATATTTT. This encodes CASSLDSYSGNTIYF. The full variable domain, in which reference TRBV7-9 and TRBJ1-3 provide the parts outside the CDR3, is DTGVSQNPRHKITKRGQNVTFRCDPISEHNRLYWYRQTLGQGPEFLTYFQNEAQLEKSRLLSDRFSAERPKGSFSTLEIQRTEQGDSAMYLCASSLDSYSGNTIYFGEGSWLTVV.

This clone was seen a handful of times. This rearrangement joins TRBV4-1 to TRBJ2-7; 13 nucleotides line up with TRBD2. Germline loops: CDR1 MGHRA, CDR2 YSYEKL. V shed 5 bases and J 5 bases; nucleotides not matched to a gene: 6. This CDR3 has 15 residues. The DNA of the CDR3 is TGCGCCAGCAGCTCCCCGACTAGCGGGAGGAACGAGCAGTACTTC. It encodes CASSSPTSGRNEQYF.

This chain joins TRBV7-3 and TRBJ2-2; D is ambiguous. Trimming shortened V by 5 bases and J by 3 bases, and 16 bases separated the two germline ends. The CDR3 is 16 residues long. Germline V gene lookup returns CDR1 SGHTA and CDR2 FQGTGA. CDR3 nucleotide sequence: TGTGCCAGCAGCATAGGAAACCCCCGGGACACCGGGGAGCTGTTTTTT. Encoded protein: CASSIGNPRDTGELFF.

In this sample, this clone turned up once. The rearrangement uses TRBV7-2 and TRBJ2-7; 8 nucleotides match TRBD2. V gave up 5 bases and J gave up 3 bases; unmatched junction bases: 6. Looked up from germline, CDR1 is SGHTA and CDR2 is FQGNSA. This CDR3 is 14 amino acids long. As DNA, the CDR3 is TGTGCCAGCAGCCCCCCGGGACTAGGCTACGAGCAGTACTTC. Translated, it gives CASSPPGLGYEQYF.

J is TRBJ1-1 and V is TRBV5-1; no clear D. Trimming removed 4 bases from V and 7 bases from J, with 14 bases in between. The CDR3 spans 13 residues. Germline-derived CDR1 and CDR2 are SGHRS and YFSETQ. CDR3 bases: TGCGCCAGCAGCCTCGGGTCAAGTAATGAAGCTTTCTTT. As protein: CASSLGSSNEAFF. Filled out from reference TRBV5-1 and TRBJ1-1, the complete variable domain reads KAGVTQTPRYLIKTRGQQVTLSCSPISGHRSVSWYQQTPGQGLQFLFEYFSETQRNKGNFPGRFSGRQFSNSRSEMNVSTLELGDSALYLCASSLGSSNEAFFGQGTRLTVV.

The sample holds a few counts of this clone. The rearrangement uses TRBV29-1 and TRBJ2-3; 10 positions agree with TRBD2. This CDR3 has 13 residues. J was trimmed by 6 bases and V by 5 bases; bases with no gene match: 5. Germline V CDR1 and CDR2: SQVTM, ANQGSEA. The CDR3 nucleotides are TGCAGCGTTAGCGGGAGGGGAGTGGATACGCAGTATTTT. It yields the protein CSVSGRGVDTQYF.

The gene calls are TRBV29-1 and TRBJ1-1; a weak D match, TRBD1 (5 bases). Germline V CDR1 and CDR2: SQVTM, ANQGSEA. Trimming took 1 base from V and 2 from J, leaving 8 bases between them. The CDR3 runs 13 residues. CDR3 DNA sequence: TGCAGCGTTGAAGTCCAGGGCAACACTGAAGCTTTCTTT. It specifies CSVEVQGNTEAFF.

This clone was found a few times. The chain carries TRBV4-1 and TRBJ2-6; D gene uncertain. CDR3 length: 13 amino acids. The germline gives CDR1 MGHRA, CDR2 YSYEKL. V was trimmed by 1 base and J by 5 bases, leaving 3 bases between them. The CDR3 region is CASSQVRANVLTF. CDR3 DNA: TGCGCCAGCAGCCAAGTAAGGGCCAACGTCCTGACTTTC.

This clone has a handful of counts. This rearrangement joins TRBV25-1 to TRBJ2-2, with TRBD2 matching 11 bases. The CDR3 runs to 16 residues. V shed 5 bases and J 7 bases; nucleotides not matched to a gene: 9. The germline V gene encodes CDR1 MGHDK and CDR2 SYGVNS. DNA for the CDR3: TGTGCCAGCAGTCCCCTAGCGGGAGGAGTGATCGGGGAGCTGTTTTTT. Translating gives CASSPLAGGVIGELFF.

Points on this clone: One junction end disagrees with the germline gene, perhaps due to a read error. This rearrangement joins TRBV29-1 to TRBJ2-2; D gene unclear. The CDR3 covers 12 residues. Germline-derived CDR1 and CDR2 are SQVTM and ANQGSEA. The CDR3 region has the DNA TGCAGCGTTCAAGAGAACACCGGGGAGCTGTTTTTT. It yields the protein CSVQENTGELFF.

There are a few counts of this clone. The chain joins TRBV23-1 to TRBJ2-7; no firm D call. TRBV23-1 is identified as an open reading frame with a role that is uncertain. Trimming shortened V by 2 bases and J by 5 bases, and 4 bases separated the two germline ends. CDR3 length: 11 residues. The CDR3 loop reads CASSQGHEQYF. Here the CDR3 DNA reads TGCGCCAGCAGTCAAGGGCACGAGCAGTACTTC.

This chain connects TRBV5-6 to TRBJ2-7, with 10 bases lining up with TRBD1. V shed 4 bases and J 3 bases; nucleotides not matched to a gene: 1. There are 13 residues in the CDR3. The germline V gene has CDR1 SGHDT and CDR2 YYEEEE. The CDR3 sequence: CASSRDRGYEQYF. The CDR3 coding sequence is TGTGCCAGCAGCCGGGACAGGGGCTACGAGCAGTACTTC.

This sequence joins TRBV18 and TRBJ2-7, with D tentatively TRBD2 (6 bases). Deletions cut 6 bases from V and 7 bases from J, with 10 bases between. The CDR3 spans 11 residues. Germline lookup yields CDR1 KGHSH and CDR2 LQKENI. In DNA, the CDR3 is TGTGCCAGCTCGCGGGGTTGGGAGCAGTACTTC. It is translated as CASSRGWEQYF.

V usage is TRBV29-1 and J usage is TRBJ1-2, with D uncertain. The germline gives CDR1 SQVTM, CDR2 ANQGSEA. V was trimmed by 5 bases and J by 2 bases, leaving 6 bases between them. The CDR3 loop spans 11 amino acids. The CDR3 protein is CSVRPNYGYTF. CDR3 DNA: TGCAGCGTTCGACCCAACTATGGCTACACCTTC.

This clone has only a few counts. This chain uses TRBV30 with TRBJ2-6, with no clear D. With 8 bases removed from V and 0 bases from J, the gap between germline ends came to 8 bases. The CDR3 consists of 13 residues. Germline-derived CDR1 and CDR2 are GTSNPN and SVGIG (reference sequence). The CDR3 region is CAHGLSGANVLTF. The CDR3 region has the DNA TGTGCCCATGGCCTCTCTGGGGCCAACGTCCTGACTTTC.